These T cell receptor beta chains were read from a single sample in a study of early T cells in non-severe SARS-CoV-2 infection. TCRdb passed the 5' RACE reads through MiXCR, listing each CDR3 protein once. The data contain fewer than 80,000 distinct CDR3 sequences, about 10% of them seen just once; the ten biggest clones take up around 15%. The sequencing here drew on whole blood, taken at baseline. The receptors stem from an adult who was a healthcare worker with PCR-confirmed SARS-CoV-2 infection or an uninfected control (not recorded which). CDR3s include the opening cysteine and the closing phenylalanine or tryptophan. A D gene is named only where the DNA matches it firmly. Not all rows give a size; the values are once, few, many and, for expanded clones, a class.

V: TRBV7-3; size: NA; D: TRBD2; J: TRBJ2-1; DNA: TGTGCCAGCAGCCTAGCGGCGAGCTCCTACAATGAGCAGTTCTTC; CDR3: CASSLAASSYNEQFF
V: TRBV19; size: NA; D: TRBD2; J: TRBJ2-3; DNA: TGTGCCAGTAGTATCGGAGCGGGAACTAGCACAGATACGCAGTATTTT; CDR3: CASSIGAGTSTDTQYF
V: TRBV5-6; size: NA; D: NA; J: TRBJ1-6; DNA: TGTGCCAGCAGTACCTGGGCAGCTACGCGTGAAGATTCACCCCTCCACTTT; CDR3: CASSTWAATREDSPLHF
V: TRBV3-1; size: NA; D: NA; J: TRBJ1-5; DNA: TGTGCCAGCACGGCAGGTTTTGATTTGCAGCCCCAGCATTTT; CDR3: CASTAGFDLQPQHF
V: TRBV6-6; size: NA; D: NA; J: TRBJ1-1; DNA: TGTGCCAGCAGTTTAGGGACGGATTACACTGAAGCTTTCTTT; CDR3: CASSLGTDYTEAFF
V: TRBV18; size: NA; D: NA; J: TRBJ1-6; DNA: TGTGCCAGCTCCACCGTCTCTGGGGTCCTGTTCTTAACACCCCTCCACTTT; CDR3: CASSTVSGVLFLTPLHF
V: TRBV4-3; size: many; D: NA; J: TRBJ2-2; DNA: TGCGCCAGCAGCCAAGATCGGACAATCAGGTCCGGGGAGCTGTTTTTT; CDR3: CASSQDRTIRSGELFF
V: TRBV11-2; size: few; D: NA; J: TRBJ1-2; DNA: TGTGCCAGCAGAGAATCCGGGGGCGGCTACACCTTC; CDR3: CASRESGGGYTF
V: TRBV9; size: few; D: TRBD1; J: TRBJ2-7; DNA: TGTGCCAGCAGCCCAACAGGGGATCCCTACGAGCAGTACTTC; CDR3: CASSPTGDPYEQYF
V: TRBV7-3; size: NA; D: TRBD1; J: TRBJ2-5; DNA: TGTGCCAGCAGCTTAAAGACAGGGGTCCAAGAGACCCAGTACTTC; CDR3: CASSLKTGVQETQYF
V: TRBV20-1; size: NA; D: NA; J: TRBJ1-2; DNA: TGCAGTGCCACGGACCGGCTTGGCTACACCTTC; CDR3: CSATDRLGYTF
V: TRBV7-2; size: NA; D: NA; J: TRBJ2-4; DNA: TGTGCCAGCAGGACGTCCGGGGTTGATGGCATTCAGTACTTC; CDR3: CASRTSGVDGIQYF
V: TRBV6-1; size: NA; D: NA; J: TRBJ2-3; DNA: TGTGCCAGCATTGCTTTGGGGGATACGCAGTATTTT; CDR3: CASIALGDTQYF
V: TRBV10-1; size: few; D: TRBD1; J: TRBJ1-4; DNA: TGCGCCAGCAGTGATCCTACGACAGGGACTAATGAAAAACTGTTTTTT; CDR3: CASSDPTTGTNEKLFF
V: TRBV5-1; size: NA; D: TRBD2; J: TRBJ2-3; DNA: TGCGCCAGCAGCTCACAGACTAGCGGGAGGCCAGATACGCAGTATTTT; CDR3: CASSSQTSGRPDTQYF
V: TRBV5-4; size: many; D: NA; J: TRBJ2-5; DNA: TGTGCCAGCAGCTTGGAACAGCAAGAGACCCAGTACTTC; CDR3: CASSLEQQETQYF
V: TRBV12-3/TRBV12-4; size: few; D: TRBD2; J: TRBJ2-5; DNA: TGTGCCAGCAGTTTTGGGCTAGCGGGAGAGGAGACCCAGTACTTC; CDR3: CASSFGLAGEETQYF
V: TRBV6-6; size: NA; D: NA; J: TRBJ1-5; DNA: TGTGCCAGCAGTTACGGGGGACAGCCCCAGCATTTT; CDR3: CASSYGGQPQHF
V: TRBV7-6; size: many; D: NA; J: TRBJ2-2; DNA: TGTGCCAGCACCCCCCGGACCGGGGAGCTGTTTTTT; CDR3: CASTPRTGELFF
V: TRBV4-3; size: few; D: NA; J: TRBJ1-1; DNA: TGCGCCAGCAGCCACGTGACCTTGACGGAAACTGAAGCTTTCTTT; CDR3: CASSHVTLTETEAFF
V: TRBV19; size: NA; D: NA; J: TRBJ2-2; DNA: TGTGCCAGTAGTGAAACCTGGGGTACGAACACCGGGGAGCTGTTTTTT; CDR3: CASSETWGTNTGELFF
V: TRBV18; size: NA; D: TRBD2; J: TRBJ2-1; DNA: TGTGCCAGCTCACCACCTAGCGGGAGGCTCAATGAGCAGTTCTTC; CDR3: CASSPPSGRLNEQFF
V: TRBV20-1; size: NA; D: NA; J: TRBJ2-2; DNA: TGCAGTGCTTCTAGCGCCTACACCGGGGAGCTGTTTTTT; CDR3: CSASSAYTGELFF
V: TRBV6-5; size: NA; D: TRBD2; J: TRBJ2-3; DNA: TGTGCCAGCAAAGGACTAGCGGGAGGGCGAGATACGCAGTATTTT; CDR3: CASKGLAGGRDTQYF
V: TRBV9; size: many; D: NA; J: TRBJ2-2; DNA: TGTGCCAGCACCCGGGATAACACCGGGGAGCTGTTTTTT; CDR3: CASTRDNTGELFF
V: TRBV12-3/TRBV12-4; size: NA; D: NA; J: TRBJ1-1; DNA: TGTGCCAGCATCCAACCAAGGGTTAGGGCTGAAGCTTTCTTT; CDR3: CASIQPRVRAEAFF
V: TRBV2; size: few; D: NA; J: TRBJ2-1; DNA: TGTGCCAGCAGTGGGCCAGGGAACGAGCAGTTCTTC; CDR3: CASSGPGNEQFF
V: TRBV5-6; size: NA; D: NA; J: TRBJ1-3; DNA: TGTGCCAGCAGCTTGGAGCGCAGGAACACCATATATTTT; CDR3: CASSLERRNTIYF
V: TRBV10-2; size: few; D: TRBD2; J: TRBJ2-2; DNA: TGCGCCAGCACCGGGACTAGCGATATATTCGGGGAGCTGTTTTTT; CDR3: CASTGTSDIFGELFF